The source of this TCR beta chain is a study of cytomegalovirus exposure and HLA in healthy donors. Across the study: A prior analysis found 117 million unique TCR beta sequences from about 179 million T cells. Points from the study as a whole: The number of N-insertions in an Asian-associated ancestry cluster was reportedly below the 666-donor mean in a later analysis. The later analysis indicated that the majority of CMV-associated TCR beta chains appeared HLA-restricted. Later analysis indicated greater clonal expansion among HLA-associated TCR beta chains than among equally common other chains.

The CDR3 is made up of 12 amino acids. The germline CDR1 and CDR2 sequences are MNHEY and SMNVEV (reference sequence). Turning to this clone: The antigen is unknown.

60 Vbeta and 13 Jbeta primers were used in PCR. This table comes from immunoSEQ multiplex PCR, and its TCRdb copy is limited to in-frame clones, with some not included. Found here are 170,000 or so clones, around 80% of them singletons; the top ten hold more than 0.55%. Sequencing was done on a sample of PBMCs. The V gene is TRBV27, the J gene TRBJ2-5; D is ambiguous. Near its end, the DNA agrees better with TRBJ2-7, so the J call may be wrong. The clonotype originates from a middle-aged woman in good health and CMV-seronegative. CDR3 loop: CASSDNSYEQYF. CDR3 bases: TGTGCCAGCAGTGACAACTCCTACGAGCAGTACTTC.